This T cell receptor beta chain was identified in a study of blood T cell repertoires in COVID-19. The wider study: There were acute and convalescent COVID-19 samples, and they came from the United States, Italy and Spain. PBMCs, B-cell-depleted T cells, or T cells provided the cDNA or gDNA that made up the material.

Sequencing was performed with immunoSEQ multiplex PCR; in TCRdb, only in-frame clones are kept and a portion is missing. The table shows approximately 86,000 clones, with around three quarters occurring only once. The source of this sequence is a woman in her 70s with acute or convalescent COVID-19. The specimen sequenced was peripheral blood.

CDR3 nucleotides: TGTGCCAGCAGTTACGGAGGACAGGGGGCTTATGGCTACACCTTC. Residues: CASSYGGQGAYGYTF. The V call is TRBV6-5, the J call TRBJ1-2; the match to TRBD1 covers 11 bases. Trimming cost V 2 bases and J 5 bases; bases outside gene matches: 4. The CDR3 sequence is 15 residues long. Germline V gene sequence: CDR1 MNHEY, CDR2 SVGAGI.